Included here is one TCR beta chain sequence, with context. Its antigen is not known. V lost 10 bases and J lost 4, with 10 bases in between. Germline-derived CDR1 and CDR2 are MRHNA and SNTAGT. This CDR3 comprises 12 residues. This sample was included in a study of graft-versus-host responses after intestinal transplantation. The study, taken as a whole, reports: Maximum circulating GvH clone levels tracked with early post-transplant HvG decreases. Clonal ratios of graft-versus-host to host-versus-graft in allografts were high for patients exhibiting graft-donor T cell macrochimerism.

Sequencing was performed with immunoSEQ multiplex PCR; in TCRdb, only in-frame clones are kept and a portion is missing. The sample lists over 100,000 clones, 90% to 95% occurring once. The chain joins TRBV6-4 to TRBJ2-2; a possible D gene is TRBD2 (6 bases). This receptor was taken from a human donor who received an intestinal transplant. The starting material was unstimulated CD4+ T cells sorted from spleen or lymph node cells, obtained before intestinal transplant. The CDR3 is CATGTSTGELFF. The CDR3, as DNA: TGTGCCACCGGGACTTCCACCGGGGAGCTGTTTTTT.